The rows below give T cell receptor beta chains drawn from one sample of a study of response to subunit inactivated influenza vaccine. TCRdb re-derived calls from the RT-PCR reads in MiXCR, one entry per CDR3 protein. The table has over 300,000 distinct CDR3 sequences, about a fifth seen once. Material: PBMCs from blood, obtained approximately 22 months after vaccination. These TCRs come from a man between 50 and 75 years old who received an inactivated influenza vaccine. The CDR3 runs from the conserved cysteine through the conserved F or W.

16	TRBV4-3	CASSLFRGRDTDTQYF
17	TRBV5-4	CASSPQNTDRTSYEQYF
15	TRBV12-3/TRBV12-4	CASTLSGGRAFGYTF
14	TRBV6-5	CAGSYVGDGYEQYF
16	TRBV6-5	CASSYSGTGVGNTIYF
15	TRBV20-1	CSARDGAGVWYEQYF
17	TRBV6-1	CASNPNLGRGSNQPQHF
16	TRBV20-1	CSARALKLGAPDTQYF
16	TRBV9	CASSVGGTGVTGELFF
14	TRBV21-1	CASSLRTGTREQYF
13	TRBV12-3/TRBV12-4	CASSLSANYGYTF
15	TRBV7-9	CASSPIAGASTEAFF
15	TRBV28	CASNKGTSYDQPQHF
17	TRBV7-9	CASKQDRVWEVTDTQYF
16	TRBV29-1	CSVTTGGFNSNQPQHF
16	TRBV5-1	CASSLEVPGQGYKLFF
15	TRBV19	CASTDGVTLNTEAFF
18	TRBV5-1	CASSYRTSGAHPYYEQYF
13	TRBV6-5	CASSWDRGTEAFF
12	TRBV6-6	CASSYVKNIQYF
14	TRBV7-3	CASSFQGRGSPLHF
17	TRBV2	CASSEVDSYSGANVLTF
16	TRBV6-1	CASSAGSSLSGNTIYF
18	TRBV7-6	CASSLARRGRLMNTEAFF
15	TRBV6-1	CASSVSGGDSGGYTF
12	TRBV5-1	CATSTGGNGYTF
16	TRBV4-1	CASSQVTAGGREKLFF
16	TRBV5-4	CASSLGPGQGPTEAFF
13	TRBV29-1	CSVRTGINYGYTF
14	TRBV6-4	CASSDPGQQETQYF
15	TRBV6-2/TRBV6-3	CASSFPGRNIYGYTF
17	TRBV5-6	CASSSPTSGHSYNEQFF
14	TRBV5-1	CASSLEGKRTEAFF
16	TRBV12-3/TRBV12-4	CASSFLTGWRTGELFF
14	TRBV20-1	CSARPGTVNSPLHF
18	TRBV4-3	CASSQVFRTGLPNTEAFF
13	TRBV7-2	CASSPRKQGPQHF
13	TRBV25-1	CASSEHRDYGYTF
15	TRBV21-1	CASSNPGQGNYGYTF
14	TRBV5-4	CASSYRRVPTEAFF
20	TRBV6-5	CASSYTPGHGNTLAKNIQYF
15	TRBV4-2	CASSQGLAGVDEQFF
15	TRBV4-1	CASSQEQGIYYGYTF
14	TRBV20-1	CSARDSLPYYGYTF
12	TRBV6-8	CASRPQGGEQYF
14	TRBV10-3	CAISVGQENTEAFF
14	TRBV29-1	CSVGGIENHYEQYF
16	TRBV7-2	CASSPPGLLSYNEQFF
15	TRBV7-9	CASSLRTGNNSPLHF
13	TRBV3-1	CASSLDPTGDYTF
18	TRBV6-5	CASSYSEGARDRGHGQYF
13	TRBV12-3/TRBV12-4	CASSLSEGGEQFF
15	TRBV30	CAWRLAGVSYNEQFF